One sample yielded the 23 T cell receptor beta chains listed below, sequenced in a study of T cells of healthy individuals (dated by TCRdb to between 2017 and 2018). The library was made by 5' RACE. Sequencing was carried out with an Illumina MiSeq. Starting from the raw public reads, TCRdb applied fastp trimming at Q25, assembled clones with MiXCR and retained in-frame beta chains. Rows with one shared CDR3 protein collapse into an entry with the most common genes and DNA. The sample table lists 60,000 to 75,000 distinct CDR3 sequences, around 15% of them with a count of one. Of the sample, approximately 4.7% is held by the ten largest clones. These receptors all come from a human donor in good health.

The genes are TRBV10-1 and TRBJ2-5, with D unclear. The CDR3 spans 14 residues. V was cut by 0 bases and J by 7 bases, with 12 bases left in between. Looked up from germline, CDR1 is WNHNN and CDR2 is SYGVQD (reference sequence). The CDR3 loop is CASSESIGRGTQYF. Here the CDR3 DNA reads TGCGCCAGCAGTGAGTCGATAGGGCGCGGGACCCAGTACTTC.

This clonotype was seen ten or more times. The chain employs TRBV18 and TRBJ1-2; 12 bases are a match to TRBD1. This CDR3 contains 17 residues. Losses at the gene ends were 0 bases for V and 8 bases for J; bases not matched to a gene: 10. Germline V gene lookup returns CDR1 KGHSH and CDR2 LQKENI. The CDR3 region has the DNA TGTGCCAGCTCACCACCGTCTAAGGGACAGGGGGCACGAGGCTACACCTTC. It specifies CASSPPSKGQGARGYTF.

In regard to this clonotype: Given a much more abundant clone one base away, this may be a read error. This chain links TRBV5-1 with TRBJ2-7; 8 positions agree with TRBD1. CDR1 is SGHRS, CDR2 YFSETQ, per germline. The trim removed 4 bases at V and 6 bases at J, leaving 15 bases unmatched. This CDR3 is 16 amino acids long. The CDR3 is CASSPGQGTGNFEQYF. CDR3 nucleotides: TGCGCCAGCAGCCCCGGACAAGGGACAGGAAATTTCGAGCAGTACTTC. The full variable domain, with the rest looked up from reference TRBV5-1 and TRBJ2-7, is KAGVTQTPRYLIKTRGQQVTLSCSPISGHRSVSWYQQTPGQGLQFLFEYFSETQRNKGNFPGRFSGRQFSNSRSEMNVSTLELGDSALYLCASSPGQGTGNFEQYFGPGTRLTVT.

This clonotype was counted ten times or more. The CDR3 DNA is TGTGCCAGCAGTTTATATTCGGCAGCTGCGAACACCGGGGAGCTGTTTTTT. It codes for CASSLYSAAANTGELFF. The rearrangement uses TRBV27 and TRBJ2-2; no definite D call. Germline CDR1 and CDR2: MNHEY and SMNVEV (reference sequence). This CDR3 region has 17 residues. Trimming cost V 1 base and J 0 bases, with 12 bases left between them.

This clonotype showed up just a few times. This chain connects TRBV7-9 to TRBJ2-5, with a tentative D call TRBD2 (6 bases). The germline V gene encodes CDR1 SEHNR and CDR2 FQNEAQ (reference sequence). The CDR3 consists of 17 residues. The V gene lost 5 bases and the J gene lost 4 bases, with 23 bases spanning the gap. Here the CDR3 DNA reads TGTGCCAGCAGCAACCAAGGGAGTGGTAGCGGAAGAGAGACCCAGTACTTC. The encoded protein is CASSNQGSGSGRETQYF.

The CDR3 loop is CASSGYRDRRGAGELFF. For the CDR3, the DNA is TGTGCCAGCAGTGGATACCGGGACAGGCGAGGGGCCGGGGAGCTGTTTTTT. The rearrangement joins TRBV28 to TRBJ2-2; 8 bases line up with TRBD1. CDR1 and CDR2 (germline): MDHEN, SYDVKM. Germline trimming cut 5 bases from V and 6 bases from J; bases unmatched to any gene: 14. The CDR3 has 17 residues.

This clonotype rates as medium-sized. The V call is TRBV29-1, the J call TRBJ1-4; D gene uncertain. Germline loops: CDR1 SQVTM, CDR2 ANQGSEA. Trimming took 7 bases from V and 2 from J, leaving 8 bases between them. The CDR3 runs to 12 residues. In DNA, the CDR3 is TGCAGCGCTACCCGGACTAATGAAAAACTGTTTTTT. As protein: CSATRTNEKLFF. Looking up the rest from reference TRBV29-1 and TRBJ1-4 gives the full variable domain: SAVISQKPSRDICQRGTSLTIQCQVDSQVTMMFWYRQQPGQSLTLIATANQGSEATYESGFVIDKFPISRPNLTFSTLTVSNMSPEDSSIYLCSATRTNEKLFFGSGTQLSVL.

This clonotype turned up a few times. The chain uses TRBV24-1 and TRBJ2-1, with 10 bases identical to TRBD1. V lost 3 bases and J lost 9; bases outside the gene matches: 7. This CDR3 spans 15 amino acids. Germline loops: CDR1 KGHDR, CDR2 SFDVKD. The CDR3 loop is CATSDPGQGIGEQFF. CDR3 bases: TGTGCCACCAGTGATCCGGGACAGGGGATTGGTGAGCAGTTCTTC.

This clonotype has ten or more counts. This chain uses TRBV18 with TRBJ2-7; D not certain. Germline CDR1 KGHSH, CDR2 LQKENI. Trimming removed 0 bases from V and 5 bases from J, with 11 bases in between. The CDR3 runs 14 residues. CDR3 DNA sequence: TGTGCCAGCTCACCACCGCGACCCCGGAACGAGCAGTACTTC. Amino acids: CASSPPRPRNEQYF.

There are a few counts of this clonotype. The rearrangement joins TRBV5-1 to TRBJ2-1; 10 bases map to TRBD2. CDR1 is SGHRS and CDR2 is YFSETQ in the germline V gene. The CDR3 has 15 residues. The V segment lost 2 bases and the J segment 5 bases; nucleotides outside the gene matches: 4. As DNA, the CDR3 is TGCGCCAGCAGCTTAGCGGGGGGGCCGAACAATGAGCAGTTCTTC. It yields the protein CASSLAGGPNNEQFF.

As DNA, the CDR3 is TGTGCCAGCAGTTACCAGCCTCCCTATGGCTACACCTTC. Its protein product is CASSYQPPYGYTF. This chain joins TRBV6-2 or TRBV6-3 and TRBJ1-2; the D is unclear. Germline-derived CDR1 and CDR2 are MNHEY and SVGEGT. Trimming left V 2 bases short and J 4 bases short, with 8 bases between. The CDR3 contains 13 residues.

In this sample, this clonotype turned up a few times. The genes are TRBV5-6 and TRBJ2-6; perhaps TRBD1 as D (5 bases). Looked up from germline, CDR1 is SGHDT and CDR2 is YYEEEE. V lost 2 bases, J lost 1 base, and 7 bases lay in between. The CDR3 is 15 residues long. The CDR3 spells CASSFQGSGANVLTF. CDR3 DNA sequence: TGTGCCAGCAGCTTTCAGGGATCTGGGGCCAACGTCCTGACTTTC.

V and J are TRBV11-1 and TRBJ2-3, with 9 nucleotides matching TRBD1. From germline, CDR1 is SGHAT and CDR2 FQDESV (reference sequence). Trimming took 4 bases from V and 2 from J; bases not matched to a gene: 7. The CDR3 is 16 residues long. In DNA form, the CDR3 reads TGTGCCAGCAGCTCTCGTAACAGGGGGCTCACAGATACGCAGTATTTT. Translation: CASSSRNRGLTDTQYF.

This clonotype was recorded many times. The V and J genes are TRBV4-1 and TRBJ2-2; D gene unclear. The germline V and J ends were trimmed by 2 bases and 3 bases, with 10 bases remaining between them. Germline loops: CDR1 MGHRA, CDR2 YSYEKL. The CDR3 spans 15 residues. The chain's CDR3 is CASSQTPLYTGELFF. DNA for the CDR3: TGCGCCAGCAGCCAAACCCCCCTCTACACCGGGGAGCTGTTTTTT.

This clonotype was counted many times. This chain uses TRBV2 with TRBJ1-1; D not resolved. Per germline, CDR1 SNHLY and CDR2 FYNNEI. V lost 6 bases and J 6 bases, leaving 14 bases between the germline ends. CDR3 length: 13 amino acids. The CDR3 here is CASSLGVLSEAFF. The CDR3 DNA reads TGTGCCAGCAGCCTTGGGGTTCTCTCTGAAGCTTTCTTT.

This clonotype showed up just a few times. This rearrangement joins TRBV29-1 to TRBJ2-1; a weak D match, TRBD2 (6 bases). Germline CDR1 SQVTM, CDR2 ANQGSEA. CDR3 size: 14 residues. With 7 bases removed from V and 1 base from J, the gap between germline ends came to 14 bases. CDR3 protein: CSGAGTLSYNEQFF. The CDR3 DNA reads as TGCAGCGGGGCCGGGACTCTGTCCTACAATGAGCAGTTCTTC.

The chain employs TRBV7-2 and TRBJ2-3; 8 positions agree with TRBD2. Germline loops: CDR1 SGHTA, CDR2 FQGNSA. V gave up 3 bases and J gave up 4 bases; unmatched junction bases: 6. The CDR3 is made up of 15 amino acids. The DNA for the CDR3 is TGTGCCAGCAGCTTCGGAGCGGGAGTTTCAGATACGCAGTATTTT. Translation: CASSFGAGVSDTQYF. The full variable domain, in which reference TRBV7-2 and TRBJ2-3 provide the parts outside the CDR3, is GAGVSQSPSNKVTEKGKDVELRCDPISGHTALYWYRQSLGQGLEFLIYFQGNSAPDKSGLPSDRFSAERTGGSVSTLTIQRTQQEDSAVYLCASSFGAGVSDTQYFGPGTRLTVL.

The J gene is TRBJ2-7, the V gene TRBV4-3; 9 nucleotides match TRBD1. Germline CDR1 is LGHNA and CDR2 is YSLEER. The CDR3 spans 16 residues. V dropped 1 base and J dropped 2; count of bases not matched to a gene: 6. CDR3 region: CASSQVSGQGAYEQYF. In DNA, the CDR3 is TGCGCCAGCAGCCAAGTGTCGGGACAGGGAGCCTACGAGCAGTACTTC.

This clonotype was found many times. The chain links TRBV6-6 to TRBJ2-3, with 8 bases matching TRBD1. Germline values: CDR1 MNHNY, CDR2 SVGAGI (reference sequence). This CDR3 contains 17 residues. The V and J ends lost 6 bases and 6 bases, in that order; junction bases with no gene match: 17. CDR3 DNA sequence: TGTGCCAGCAGCCTCCCAGACAGGGGACCGGCGATTGATACGCAGTATTTT. It is translated as CASSLPDRGPAIDTQYF.

This clonotype was seen ten or more times. The rearrangement links TRBV7-3 to TRBJ2-1, with D tentatively TRBD1 or TRBD2 (5 bases each). This CDR3 is built from 16 residues. V shed 4 bases and J shed 5 bases, with 18 bases lying between them. Germline CDR1 and CDR2: SGHTA and FQGTGA. Here the CDR3 reads CASSSPPGTLNNEQFF. The CDR3 coding sequence is TGTGCCAGCAGCTCGCCCCCCGGGACCCTTAACAATGAGCAGTTCTTC.

The chain couples TRBV6-5 to TRBJ1-2; D is perhaps TRBD1 (6 bases). Between the trimmed V and J ends, which lost 5 bases and 4 bases, there was a span of 8 bases. The CDR3 loop spans 12 amino acids. Germline CDR1 is MNHEY and CDR2 is SVGAGI. The CDR3 region has the DNA TGTGCCAGCAGTCGGACAGCCTATGGCTACACCTTC. Its translation is CASSRTAYGYTF.

This clonotype showed up many times. V gene TRBV4-1 combines with J gene TRBJ1-1; 8 nucleotides align to TRBD1. V gave up 11 bases and J gave up 0 bases; unmatched junction bases: 8. The CDR3 is 14 residues long. Germline loops: CDR1 MGHRA, CDR2 YSYEKL. CDR3 coding DNA: TGCGCCTGCGGGACAGGAGACATGAACACTGAAGCTTTCTTT. Protein sequence: CACGTGDMNTEAFF.

Notes on this clonotype: This likely comes from a read error, as the CDR3 has no conserved phenylalanine or tryptophan at its end. The gene calls are TRBV14 and TRBJ2-3; TRBD1 aligns across 8 bases. V was pared by 6 bases and J by 3 bases, with 8 bases of the junction left unmatched. Germline lookup yields CDR1 SGHDN and CDR2 FVKESK. The CDR3 contains 15 residues. CDR3 nucleotides: TGTGCCAGCAGTCCCAGGGGGCGTTGGACAGATACGCAGTATTCT. Encoded protein: CASSPRGRWTDTQYS.